A single sample gave rise to the 15 T cell receptor beta chains below, sequenced in a study of CD8 T cells in Susac syndrome. With random hexamers, about 0.45 to 1 ug RNA was reverse transcribed. In TCRdb, the immunoSEQ multiplex PCR reads were re-called with MiXCR into one record per CDR3 protein. The profile shows around 200,000 distinct CDR3 sequences, more than 85% of them singletons. The sample was CD4+ T cells from PBMCs. The receptors derive from a human donor with multiple sclerosis.

The V and J genes are TRBV30 and TRBJ1-1, with D unresolved. Deletions cut 4 bases from V and 3 bases from J, with 15 bases between. CDR1 is GTSNPN, CDR2 SVGIG, per germline (reference sequence). The CDR3 runs 14 residues. The CDR3 sequence is CAWTFGLRDTEAFF. CDR3 nucleotide sequence: TGTGCCTGGACTTTCGGACTTCGGGACACTGAAGCTTTCTTT.

The chain recombines TRBV29-1 with TRBJ1-2; 8 nucleotides match TRBD1. Trimming at V came to 7 bases and at J to 8 bases, leaving 9 bases not matched to a gene. Germline CDR1 SQVTM, CDR2 ANQGSEA. The CDR3 consists of 12 residues. As DNA, the CDR3 is TGCAGCGCAATCAAGACAGGGGTCGGCTACACCTTC. Amino acids: CSAIKTGVGYTF.

The chain employs TRBV20-1 and TRBJ1-2; the D is unclear. V lost 2 bases and J lost 4, with 8 bases in between. Germline V CDR1 and CDR2: DFQATT, SNEGSKA (reference sequence). This CDR3 spans 12 amino acids. The CDR3 region is CSARKSGYGYTF. The CDR3 region has the DNA TGCAGTGCTAGAAAATCGGGCTATGGCTACACCTTC.

This clonotype occurred once. The chain is built from TRBV28 and TRBJ2-3; unclear D gene. Germline CDR1 and CDR2: MDHEN and SYDVKM. This CDR3 contains 16 residues. The V end was cut by 6 bases, the J end by 2 bases, with 18 bases between. CDR3 residues: CASSLQRETLTDTQYF. As DNA, the CDR3 is TGTGCCAGCAGCCTTCAGCGAGAAACCCTCACAGATACGCAGTATTTT.

The rearrangement uses TRBV29-1 and TRBJ1-1; D not certain. Germline V gene sequence: CDR1 SQVTM, CDR2 ANQGSEA. V dropped 1 base and J dropped 1 base, with 7 bases sitting between them. There are 13 residues in the CDR3. CDR3 bases: TGCAGCGTTGAAGTGTCCTGGAACACTGAAGCTTTCTTT. It encodes CSVEVSWNTEAFF.

The chain uses TRBV30 and TRBJ1-1; D unresolved. V was shortened by 2 bases and J by 11 bases, with 12 bases between the two germline ends. Germline assignment: CDR1 GTSNPN and CDR2 SVGIG (reference sequence). The CDR3 is 11 amino acids. CDR3 sequence (DNA): TGTGCCTGGAGTACCAACGAGATGGCTTTCTTT. This gives the protein CAWSTNEMAFF.

The chain links TRBV9 to TRBJ2-5, with D possibly matching TRBD2 (6 bases). CDR1 and CDR2 (germline): SGDLS, YYNGEE. V lost 0 bases to trimming and J lost 2 bases, with 17 bases between them. The CDR3 consists of 17 residues. CDR3 sequence: CASSVASEERAQETQYF. The CDR3 bases are TGTGCCAGCAGCGTAGCTTCGGAAGAGCGGGCACAAGAGACCCAGTACTTC.

The genes are TRBV20-1 and TRBJ2-5, with TRBD2 matching 7 bases. The CDR3 has 15 amino acids. Germline values: CDR1 DFQATT, CDR2 SNEGSKA (reference sequence). Losses at the gene ends were 5 bases for V and 7 bases for J; bases not matched to a gene: 16. In nucleotides, the CDR3 is TGCAGTGCTTGGATCGGCGGGGGTGTGCGCGGGACCCAGTACTTC. Translating gives CSAWIGGGVRGTQYF.

The chain employs TRBV29-1 and TRBJ2-3; 8 positions agree with TRBD2. CDR3 length equals 14 residues. V shed 7 bases and J 3 bases; nucleotides not matched to a gene: 9. CDR1 is SQVTM, CDR2 ANQGSEA, per germline. CDR3 coding DNA: TGCAGCGCCAAAACGGGACTAGGGACAGATACGCAGTATTTT. It is translated as CSAKTGLGTDTQYF.

The V and J genes are TRBV20-1 and TRBJ1-2, with D possibly TRBD1 on 5 matching bases. With 3 bases removed from V and 7 bases from J, the gap between germline ends came to 15 bases. This CDR3 region has 13 residues. Germline V CDR1 and CDR2: DFQATT, SNEGSKA (reference sequence). The chain's CDR3 is CSARDTPVRGYTF. The CDR3 DNA reads as TGCAGTGCTAGGGACACCCCTGTTCGTGGCTACACCTTC.

The rearrangement links TRBV19 to TRBJ2-1; 10 nucleotides line up with TRBD2. After removal of 4 bases from V and 6 bases from J, the junction contained 6 bases not matched to a gene. Germline-derived CDR1 and CDR2 are LNHDA and SQIVND (reference sequence). The CDR3 extends over 15 amino acids. This CDR3 reads CASSTAGGQGNEQFF. The CDR3 nucleotides read TGTGCCAGTAGTACAGCGGGGGGGCAGGGCAATGAGCAGTTCTTC.

The V and J genes are TRBV12-3 or TRBV12-4 and TRBJ2-7; D not resolved. V was clipped by 5 bases and J by 4 bases, with 9 bases between them. CDR3 length equals 12 residues. In nucleotides, the CDR3 is TGTGCCAGCAGTCCCCTGCCTTACGAGCAGTACTTC. This gives the protein CASSPLPYEQYF.

The chain combines TRBV20-1 with TRBJ2-1, with a possible D match to TRBD2 (6 bases). The CDR3 contains 16 residues. Germline CDR1 DFQATT, CDR2 SNEGSKA (reference sequence). Deletions cut 3 bases from V and 1 base from J, with 16 bases between. CDR3 nucleotide sequence: TGCAGTGCTAGCCGCTGGGGGACTCTGTCCTACAATGAGCAGTTCTTC. It codes for CSASRWGTLSYNEQFF.

V is TRBV29-1 and J is TRBJ2-1, with TRBD2 matching 14 bases. Germline trimming cut 4 bases from V and 4 bases from J; bases unmatched to any gene: 6. The CDR3 has 16 amino acids. Germline CDR1 and CDR2: SQVTM and ANQGSEA. The CDR3 DNA reads TGCAGCGTTGGCCGGACTAGCGGGGGGAAGTACAATGAGCAGTTCTTC. It translates to CSVGRTSGGKYNEQFF.

The V gene is TRBV9, the J gene TRBJ2-5; weak D call: TRBD2 (6 bases). V was trimmed by 0 bases and J by 2 bases, leaving 11 bases between them. The V gene's germline CDR1 is SGDLS and CDR2 YYNGEE. The CDR3 has 15 amino acids. The CDR3 reads CASSVATGEQETQYF. The CDR3 DNA sequence: TGTGCCAGCAGCGTAGCTACGGGGGAACAAGAGACCCAGTACTTC.